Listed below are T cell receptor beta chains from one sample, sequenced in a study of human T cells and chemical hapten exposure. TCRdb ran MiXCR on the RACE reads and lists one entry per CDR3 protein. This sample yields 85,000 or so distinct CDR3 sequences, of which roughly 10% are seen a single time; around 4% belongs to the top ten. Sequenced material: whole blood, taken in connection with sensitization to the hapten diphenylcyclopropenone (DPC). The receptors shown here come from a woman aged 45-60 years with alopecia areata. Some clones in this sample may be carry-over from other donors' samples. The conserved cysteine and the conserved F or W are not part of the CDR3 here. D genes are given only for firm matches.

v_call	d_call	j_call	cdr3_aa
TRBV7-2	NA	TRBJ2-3	ASSLDYTQY
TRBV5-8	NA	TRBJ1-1	ASSLLQGVGPNTEAF
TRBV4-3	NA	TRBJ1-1	ASSAHARDVGTEAF
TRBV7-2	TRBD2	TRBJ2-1	ASITSGRAVGDEQF
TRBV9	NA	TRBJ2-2	ASSATRGETGELF
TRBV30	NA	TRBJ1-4	AWSDVRGANEKLF
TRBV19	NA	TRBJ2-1	ASSGRRGRFSEQF
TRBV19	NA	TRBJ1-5	ASRRGMGNQPQH
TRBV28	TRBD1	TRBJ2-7	ASTPRGTGTYEQY
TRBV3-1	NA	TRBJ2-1	ASSQDPAKYNEQF
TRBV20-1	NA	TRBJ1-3	SAADGEAYTIY
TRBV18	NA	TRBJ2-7	ASSPGASSYEQY
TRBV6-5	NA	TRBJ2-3	ASSYPVVGRAVDTQY
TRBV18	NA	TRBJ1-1	ASSPPGLTEAF